Described below is a single TCR beta chain sequence and its context. Its target is unknown. The CDR3 length is 13 residues. Germline lookup yields CDR1 MDHEN and CDR2 SYDVKM. Trimming left V 3 bases short and J 4 bases short, with 7 bases between. TCRdb's copy holds only in-frame clones and misses some; the assay was immunoSEQ multiplex PCR. This table holds 73,000 or so clones, nearly 90% found once. This entry comes from a study of graft-versus-host responses after intestinal transplantation. Study as a whole: Anti-thymocyte globulin induction preceded around 3 years of tacrolimus and steroid maintenance in all recipients.

This TCR derives from a human donor who was the organ donor for an intestinal transplant. The chain carries TRBV28 and TRBJ1-5, with a tentative D call TRBD1 (5 bases). Source: unstimulated CD8+ T cells sorted from spleen or lymph node cells, taken before transplant. The CDR3 nucleotides are TGTGCCAGCAGTTTCGGGGGGAATCAGCCCCAGCATTTT. Residues: CASSFGGNQPQHF.